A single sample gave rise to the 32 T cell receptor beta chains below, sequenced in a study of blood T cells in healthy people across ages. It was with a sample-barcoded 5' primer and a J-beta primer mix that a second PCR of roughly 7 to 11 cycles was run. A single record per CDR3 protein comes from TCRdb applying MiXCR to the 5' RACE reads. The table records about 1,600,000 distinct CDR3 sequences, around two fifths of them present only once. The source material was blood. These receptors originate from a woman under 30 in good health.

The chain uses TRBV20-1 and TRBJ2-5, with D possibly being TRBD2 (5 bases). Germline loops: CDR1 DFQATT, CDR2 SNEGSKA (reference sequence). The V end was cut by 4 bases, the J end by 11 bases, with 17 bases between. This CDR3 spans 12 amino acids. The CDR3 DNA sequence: TGCAGTGCTATCCCGGGGTTCGATGAGCAGTACTTC. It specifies CSAIPGFDEQYF.

The CDR3 sequence is CASSVGAGSETQYF. The CDR3 coding sequence is TGTGCCAGCAGCGTAGGGGCAGGATCCGAGACCCAGTACTTC. The rearrangement uses TRBV9 and TRBJ2-5; no clear D. The CDR3 has 14 residues. The V gene's germline CDR1 is SGDLS and CDR2 YYNGEE. V lost 0 bases to trimming and J lost 5 bases, with 11 bases between them.

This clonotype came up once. The CDR3: CSARGAGPNTEAFF. The CDR3 DNA follows: TGCAGTGCTAGAGGGGCAGGGCCTAACACTGAAGCTTTCTTT. The chain is built from TRBV20-1 and TRBJ1-1; D might be TRBD1 (5 bases). The V end lost 1 base, the J end lost 2 bases, and 11 bases lay between the germline ends. Germline CDR1 is DFQATT and CDR2 is SNEGSKA (reference sequence). The CDR3 runs to 14 residues.

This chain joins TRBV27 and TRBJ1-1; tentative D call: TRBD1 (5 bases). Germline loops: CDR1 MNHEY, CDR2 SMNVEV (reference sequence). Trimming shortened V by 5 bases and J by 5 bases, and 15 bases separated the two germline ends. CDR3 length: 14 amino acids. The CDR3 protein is CASSPIDSGTEAFF. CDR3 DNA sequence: TGTGCCAGCAGTCCAATCGACAGCGGAACTGAAGCTTTCTTT.

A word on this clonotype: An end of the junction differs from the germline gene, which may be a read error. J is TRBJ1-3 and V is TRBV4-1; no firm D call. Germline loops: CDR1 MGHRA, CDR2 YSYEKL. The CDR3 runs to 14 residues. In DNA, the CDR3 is TGCGCCGGCAGCCAAGATCTTCCCGGAAACACCATATATTTT. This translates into CAGSQDLPGNTIYF.

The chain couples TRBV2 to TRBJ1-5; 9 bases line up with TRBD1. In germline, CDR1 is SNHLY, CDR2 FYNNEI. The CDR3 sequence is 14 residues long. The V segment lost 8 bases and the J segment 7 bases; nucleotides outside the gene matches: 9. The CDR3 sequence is CASVRTGVGQPQHF. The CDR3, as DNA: TGTGCCAGCGTGAGGACAGGGGTAGGGCAGCCCCAGCATTTT.

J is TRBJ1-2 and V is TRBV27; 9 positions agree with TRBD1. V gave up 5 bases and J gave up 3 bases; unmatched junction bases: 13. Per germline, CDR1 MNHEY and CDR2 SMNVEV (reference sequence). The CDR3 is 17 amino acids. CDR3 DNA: TGTGCCAGCAGTCCACGGACAGGGGCCCACTTCTACTATGGCTACACCTTC. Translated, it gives CASSPRTGAHFYYGYTF.

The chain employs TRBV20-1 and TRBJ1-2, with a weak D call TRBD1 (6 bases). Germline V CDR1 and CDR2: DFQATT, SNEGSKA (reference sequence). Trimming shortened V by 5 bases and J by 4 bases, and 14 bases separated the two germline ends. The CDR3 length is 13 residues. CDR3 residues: CSAPEDSFYGYTF. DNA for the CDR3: TGCAGTGCTCCGGAGGACAGTTTCTATGGCTACACCTTC.

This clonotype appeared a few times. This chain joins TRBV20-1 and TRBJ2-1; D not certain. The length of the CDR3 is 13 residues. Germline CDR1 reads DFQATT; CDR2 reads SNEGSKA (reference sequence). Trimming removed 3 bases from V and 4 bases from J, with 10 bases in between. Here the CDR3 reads CSASGAGYNEQFF. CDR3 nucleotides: TGCAGTGCTAGCGGAGCTGGTTACAATGAGCAGTTCTTC.

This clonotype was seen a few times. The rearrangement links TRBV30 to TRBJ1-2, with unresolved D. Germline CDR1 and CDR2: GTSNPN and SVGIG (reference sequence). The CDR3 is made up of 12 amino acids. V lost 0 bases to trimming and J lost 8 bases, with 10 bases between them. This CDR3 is CAWSVQGEGYTF. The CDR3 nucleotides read TGTGCCTGGAGTGTACAAGGTGAAGGCTACACCTTC.

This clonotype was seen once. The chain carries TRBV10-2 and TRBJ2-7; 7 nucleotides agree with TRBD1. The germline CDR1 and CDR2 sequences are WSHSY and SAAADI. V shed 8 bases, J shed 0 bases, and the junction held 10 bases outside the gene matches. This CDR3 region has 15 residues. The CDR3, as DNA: TGCGCCAGCCCCCCCGAAAGGGACAGCTCCTACGAGCAGTACTTC. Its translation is CASPPERDSSYEQYF.

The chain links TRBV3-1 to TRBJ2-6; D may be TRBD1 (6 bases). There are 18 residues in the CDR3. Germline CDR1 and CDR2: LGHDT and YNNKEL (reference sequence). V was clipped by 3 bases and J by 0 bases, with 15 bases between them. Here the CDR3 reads CASSQVAGTSSGANVLTF. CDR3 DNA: TGTGCCAGCAGCCAGGTGGCCGGGACAAGCTCTGGGGCCAACGTCCTGACTTTC.

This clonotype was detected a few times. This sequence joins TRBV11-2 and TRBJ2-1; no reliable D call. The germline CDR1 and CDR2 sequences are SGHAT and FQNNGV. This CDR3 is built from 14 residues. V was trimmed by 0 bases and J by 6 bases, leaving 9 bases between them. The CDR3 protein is CASSLDQVANEQFF. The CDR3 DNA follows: TGTGCCAGCAGCTTAGATCAGGTAGCCAATGAGCAGTTCTTC.

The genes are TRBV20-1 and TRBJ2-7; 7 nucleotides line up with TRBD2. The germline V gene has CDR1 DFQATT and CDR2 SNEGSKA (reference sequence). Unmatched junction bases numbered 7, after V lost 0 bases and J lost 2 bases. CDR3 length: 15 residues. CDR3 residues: CSARDLAAGAYEQYF. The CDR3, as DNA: TGCAGTGCTAGAGATCTAGCGGCGGGGGCCTACGAGCAGTACTTC.

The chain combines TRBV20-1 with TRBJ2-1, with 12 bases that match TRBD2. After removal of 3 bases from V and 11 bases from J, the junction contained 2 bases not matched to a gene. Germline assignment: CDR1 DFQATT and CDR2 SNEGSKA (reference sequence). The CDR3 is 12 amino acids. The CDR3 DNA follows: TGCAGTGCTAGGCGGACTAGCGGGAAGCAGTTCTTC. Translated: CSARRTSGKQFF.

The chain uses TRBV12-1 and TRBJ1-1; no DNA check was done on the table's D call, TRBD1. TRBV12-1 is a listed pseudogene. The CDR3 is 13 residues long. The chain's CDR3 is CASSFGTGVKAFF. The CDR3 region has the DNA TGTGCCAGCAGCTTCGGGACAGGAGTCAAAGCTTTCTTT.

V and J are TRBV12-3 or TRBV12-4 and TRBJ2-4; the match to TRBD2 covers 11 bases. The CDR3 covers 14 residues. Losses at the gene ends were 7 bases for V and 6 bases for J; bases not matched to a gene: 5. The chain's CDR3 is CASNLSGGGNIQYF. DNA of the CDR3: TGTGCCAGCAACCTTAGCGGGGGGGGAAACATTCAGTACTTC.

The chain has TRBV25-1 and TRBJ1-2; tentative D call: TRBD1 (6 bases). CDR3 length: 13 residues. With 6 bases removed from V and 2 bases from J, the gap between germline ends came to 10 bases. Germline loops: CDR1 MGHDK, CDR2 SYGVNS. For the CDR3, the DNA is TGTGCCAGCAGGGGGGCGCAGAACTATGGCTACACCTTC. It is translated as CASRGAQNYGYTF.

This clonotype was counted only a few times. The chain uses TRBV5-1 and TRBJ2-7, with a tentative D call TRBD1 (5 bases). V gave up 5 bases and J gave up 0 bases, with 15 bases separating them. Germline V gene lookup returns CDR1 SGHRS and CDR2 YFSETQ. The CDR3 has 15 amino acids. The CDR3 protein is CASSRGAVSSYEQYF. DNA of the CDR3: TGCGCCAGCAGTAGGGGTGCGGTAAGCTCCTACGAGCAGTACTTC.

CDR3 sequence: CASSSYQSPEAFF. CDR3 in DNA: TGTGCCAGCAGCTCTTACCAGAGTCCTGAAGCTTTCTTT. The chain joins TRBV7-9 to TRBJ1-1; D is undetermined. The CDR3 totals 13 residues. The germline V gene encodes CDR1 SEHNR and CDR2 FQNEAQ (reference sequence). The germline V and J ends were trimmed by 4 bases and 6 bases, with 12 bases remaining between them.

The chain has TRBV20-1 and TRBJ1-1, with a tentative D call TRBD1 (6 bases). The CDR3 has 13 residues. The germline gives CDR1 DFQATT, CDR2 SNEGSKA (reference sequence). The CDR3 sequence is CRIRVEGDTEAFF. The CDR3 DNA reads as TGCAGGATAAGGGTCGAGGGGGACACTGAAGCTTTCTTT.

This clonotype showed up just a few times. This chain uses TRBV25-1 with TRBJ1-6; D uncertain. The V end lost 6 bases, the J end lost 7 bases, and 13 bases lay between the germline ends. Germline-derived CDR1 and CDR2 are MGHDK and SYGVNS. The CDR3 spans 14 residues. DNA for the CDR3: TGTGCCAGCAGCCCGACACCATTCAATTCACCCCTCCACTTT. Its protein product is CASSPTPFNSPLHF.

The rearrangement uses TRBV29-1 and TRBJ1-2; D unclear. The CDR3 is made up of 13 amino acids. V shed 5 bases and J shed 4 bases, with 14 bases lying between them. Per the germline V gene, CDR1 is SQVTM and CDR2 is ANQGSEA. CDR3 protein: CSVNPGAGYGYTF. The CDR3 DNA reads TGCAGCGTTAATCCAGGAGCGGGCTATGGCTACACCTTC.

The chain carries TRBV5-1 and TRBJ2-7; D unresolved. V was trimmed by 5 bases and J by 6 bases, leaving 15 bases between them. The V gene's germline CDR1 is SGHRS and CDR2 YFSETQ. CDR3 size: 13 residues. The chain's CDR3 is CASSGSASPEQYF. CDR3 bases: TGCGCCAGCAGTGGCTCTGCCTCCCCCGAGCAGTACTTC.

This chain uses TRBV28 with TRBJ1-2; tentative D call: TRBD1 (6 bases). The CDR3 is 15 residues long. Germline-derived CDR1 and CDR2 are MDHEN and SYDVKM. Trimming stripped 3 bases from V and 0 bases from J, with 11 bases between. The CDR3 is CASSFPGAPNYGYTF. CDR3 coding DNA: TGTGCCAGCAGTTTCCCGGGGGCACCTAACTATGGCTACACCTTC.

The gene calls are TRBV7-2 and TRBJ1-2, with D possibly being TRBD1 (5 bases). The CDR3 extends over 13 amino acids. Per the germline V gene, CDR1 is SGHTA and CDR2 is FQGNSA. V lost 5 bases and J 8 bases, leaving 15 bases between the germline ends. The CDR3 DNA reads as TGTGCCAGCAGCCCCTACGACAGAGAAGGCTACACCTTC. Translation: CASSPYDREGYTF.

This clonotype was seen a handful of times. The CDR3 DNA sequence: TGCAGCGTTGACGGGGGCAGGACTAGCTATGGCTACACCTTC. It codes for CSVDGGRTSYGYTF. The J gene is TRBJ1-2, the V gene TRBV29-1; possible D gene TRBD1, 6 bases. The germline gives CDR1 SQVTM, CDR2 ANQGSEA. This CDR3 is 14 amino acids long. V shed 3 bases and J shed 4 bases, with 15 bases lying between them. Together with reference TRBV29-1 and TRBJ1-2, the CDR3 gives the full variable domain: SAVISQKPSRDICQRGTSLTIQCQVDSQVTMMFWYRQQPGQSLTLIATANQGSEATYESGFVIDKFPISRPNLTFSTLTVSNMSPEDSSIYLCSVDGGRTSYGYTFGSGTRLTVV.

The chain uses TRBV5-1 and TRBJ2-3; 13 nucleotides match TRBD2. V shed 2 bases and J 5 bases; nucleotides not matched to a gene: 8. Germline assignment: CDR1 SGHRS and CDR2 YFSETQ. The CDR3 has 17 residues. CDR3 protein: CASSFGRTSGSKDTQYF. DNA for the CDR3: TGCGCCAGCAGCTTTGGCAGGACTAGCGGGAGTAAAGATACGCAGTATTTT.

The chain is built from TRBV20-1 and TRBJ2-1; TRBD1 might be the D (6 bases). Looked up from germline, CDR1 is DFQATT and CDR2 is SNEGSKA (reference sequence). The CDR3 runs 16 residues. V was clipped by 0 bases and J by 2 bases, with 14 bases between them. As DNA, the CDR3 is TGCAGTGCTAGAGATGGGTCCCCAGGGGCCTACAATGAGCAGTTCTTC. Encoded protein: CSARDGSPGAYNEQFF.

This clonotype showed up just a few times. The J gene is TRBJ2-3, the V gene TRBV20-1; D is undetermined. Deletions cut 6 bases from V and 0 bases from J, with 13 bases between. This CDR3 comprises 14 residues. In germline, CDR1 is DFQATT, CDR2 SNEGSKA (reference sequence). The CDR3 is CSALGGQSTDTQYF. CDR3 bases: TGCAGTGCCCTAGGCGGTCAGAGCACAGATACGCAGTATTTT.

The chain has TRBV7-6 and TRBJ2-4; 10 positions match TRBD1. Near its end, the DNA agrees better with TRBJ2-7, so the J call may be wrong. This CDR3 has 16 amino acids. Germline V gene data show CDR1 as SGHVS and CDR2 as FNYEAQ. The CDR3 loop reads CASSPNPGTGAYEQYF. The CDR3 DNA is TGTGCCAGCAGCCCAAACCCCGGGACAGGGGCGTACGAGCAGTACTTC.

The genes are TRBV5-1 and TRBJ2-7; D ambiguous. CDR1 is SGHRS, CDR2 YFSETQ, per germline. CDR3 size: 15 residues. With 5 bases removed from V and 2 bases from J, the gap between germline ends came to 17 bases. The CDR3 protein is CASSLEAERAYEQYF. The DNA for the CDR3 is TGCGCCAGCAGTTTAGAGGCGGAGAGAGCCTACGAGCAGTACTTC. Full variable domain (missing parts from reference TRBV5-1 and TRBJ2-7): KAGVTQTPRYLIKTRGQQVTLSCSPISGHRSVSWYQQTPGQGLQFLFEYFSETQRNKGNFPGRFSGRQFSNSRSEMNVSTLELGDSALYLCASSLEAERAYEQYFGPGTRLTVT.